This T cell receptor (beta chain) was sequenced for a study of spatial heterogeneity in lung cancer. Findings of the study overall: Among tumor T cells, estimated coverage was roughly 7% for alpha chains and roughly 14% for beta chains. Tumor mutation count correlated with how many alpha and beta TCRs expanded intratumorally. Ubiquitous and regional nonsynonymous mutations were tracked by counts of ubiquitous and regional expanded TCRs, respectively.

All TCR cDNA molecules were individually tagged with a unique molecular identifier. TCRdb re-derived calls from the 5' RACE reads in MiXCR, one entry per CDR3 protein. The sample includes more than 10,000 distinct CDR3 sequences, 14% to 15% of them seen just once. With respect to this clonotype: Its antigen is still unknown.

Time point noted: sample taken at primary tumor resection. Unsorted tumor, nontumor lung tissue or cryopreserved PBMC supplied the whole RNA. Sequenced here: lung tumor tissue, sampled at surgery. The source of this sequence is a male donor with early-stage non-small cell lung cancer.

The CDR3 sequence: CASTPTGGGRQFF. The DNA for the CDR3 is TGCGCCAGCACCCCGACGGGGGGTGGGAGGCAGTTCTTC. The chain employs TRBV10-2 and TRBJ2-1; 7 nucleotides align to TRBD2. Germline CDR1 is WSHSY and CDR2 is SAAADI. J lost 12 bases, V lost 7 bases, and 12 bases had no gene match. There are 13 residues in the CDR3.